The TCR beta chain described here comes from a study of blood T cell repertoires in COVID-19. Across the study: From the United States, Italy and Spain came samples of acute and convalescent COVID-19.

Trimming stripped 4 bases from V and 0 bases from J, with 12 bases between. The CDR3 covers 15 residues. CDR1 and CDR2 from the germline V gene are SGHRS and YFSETQ. TCRdb keeps only in-frame clones here, not all; method: immunoSEQ multiplex PCR. Of about 190,000 clones listed, around 80% were seen once; the top ten hold around 2.8%. This TCR was sampled from a woman older than 75 with active or convalescent COVID-19. The chain recombines TRBV5-1 with TRBJ2-3; D possibly corresponds to TRBD1 (6 bases). Sequenced input: peripheral blood. The CDR3 DNA sequence: TGCGCCAGCAGCCTACAGGGATCTAGCACAGATACGCAGTATTTT. Residues: CASSLQGSSTDTQYF.